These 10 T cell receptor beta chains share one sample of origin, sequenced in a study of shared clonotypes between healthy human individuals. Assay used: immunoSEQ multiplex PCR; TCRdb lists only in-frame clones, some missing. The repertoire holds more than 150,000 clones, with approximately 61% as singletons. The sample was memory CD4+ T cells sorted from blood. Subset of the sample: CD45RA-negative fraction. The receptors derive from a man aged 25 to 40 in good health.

The CDR3 nucleotides are TGTGCCATCAGTGAAGACAACTCAAACAATGAGCAGTTCTTC. It specifies CAISEDNSNNEQFF. The chain combines TRBV10-3 with TRBJ2-1; D unclear. V lost 3 bases and J lost 5, with 11 bases in between. CDR3 length: 14 residues. CDR1 is ENHRY and CDR2 is SYGVKD in the germline V gene.

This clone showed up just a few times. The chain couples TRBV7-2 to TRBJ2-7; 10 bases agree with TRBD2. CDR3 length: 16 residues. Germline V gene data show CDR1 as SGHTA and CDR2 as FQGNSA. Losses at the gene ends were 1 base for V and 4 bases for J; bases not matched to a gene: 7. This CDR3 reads CASSLEFLAGVYEQYF. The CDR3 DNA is TGTGCCAGCAGCTTAGAATTCCTAGCGGGAGTATACGAGCAGTACTTC. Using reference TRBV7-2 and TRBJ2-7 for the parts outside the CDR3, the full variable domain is GAGVSQSPSNKVTEKGKDVELRCDPISGHTALYWYRQSLGQGLEFLIYFQGNSAPDKSGLPSDRFSAERTGGSVSTLTIQRTQQEDSAVYLCASSLEFLAGVYEQYFGPGTRLTVT.

This chain's CDR3 is CASSPIAGGYEQYF. The CDR3, as DNA: TGCGCCAGCAGCCCCATAGCGGGGGGTTACGAGCAGTACTTC. The chain has TRBV5-1 and TRBJ2-7; 10 bases align to TRBD2. The V segment lost 4 bases and the J segment 4 bases; nucleotides outside the gene matches: 5. The CDR3 covers 14 residues. Germline loops: CDR1 SGHRS, CDR2 YFSETQ.

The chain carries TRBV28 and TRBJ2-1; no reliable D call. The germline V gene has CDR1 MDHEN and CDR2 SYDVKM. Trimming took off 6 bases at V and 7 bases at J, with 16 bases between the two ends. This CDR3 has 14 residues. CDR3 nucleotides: TGTGCCAGCAGCTTAGTTGGTCCGAGTAATGAGCAGTTCTTC. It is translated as CASSLVGPSNEQFF.

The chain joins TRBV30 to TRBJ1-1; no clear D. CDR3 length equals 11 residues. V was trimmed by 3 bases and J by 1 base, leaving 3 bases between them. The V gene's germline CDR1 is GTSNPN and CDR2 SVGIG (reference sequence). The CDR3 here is CAWRENTEAFF. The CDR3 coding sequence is TGTGCCTGGAGAGAGAACACTGAAGCTTTCTTT.

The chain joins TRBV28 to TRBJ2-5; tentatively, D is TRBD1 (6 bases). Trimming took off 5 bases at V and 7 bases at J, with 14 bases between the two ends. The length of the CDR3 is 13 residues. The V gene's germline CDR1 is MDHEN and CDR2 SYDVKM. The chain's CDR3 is CASSPGTFGTQYF. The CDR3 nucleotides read TGTGCCAGCAGTCCCGGGACATTCGGGACCCAGTACTTC. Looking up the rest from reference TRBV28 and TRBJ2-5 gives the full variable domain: DVKVTQSSRYLVKRTGEKVFLECVQDMDHENMFWYRQDPGLGLRLIYFSYDVKMKEKGDIPEGYSVSREKKERFSLILESASTNQTSMYLCASSPGTFGTQYFGPGTRLLVL.

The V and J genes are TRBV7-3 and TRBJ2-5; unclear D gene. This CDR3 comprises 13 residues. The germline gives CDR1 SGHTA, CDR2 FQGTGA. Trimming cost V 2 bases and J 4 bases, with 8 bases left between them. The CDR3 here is CASSLSHGETQYF. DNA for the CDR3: TGTGCCAGCAGCTTATCCCACGGAGAGACCCAGTACTTC.

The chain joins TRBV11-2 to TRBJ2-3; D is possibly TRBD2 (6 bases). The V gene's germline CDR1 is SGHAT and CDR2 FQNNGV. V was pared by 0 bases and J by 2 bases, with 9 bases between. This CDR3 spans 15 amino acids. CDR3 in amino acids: CASSLDGLHTDTQYF. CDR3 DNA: TGTGCCAGCAGCTTAGATGGACTACACACAGATACGCAGTATTTT.

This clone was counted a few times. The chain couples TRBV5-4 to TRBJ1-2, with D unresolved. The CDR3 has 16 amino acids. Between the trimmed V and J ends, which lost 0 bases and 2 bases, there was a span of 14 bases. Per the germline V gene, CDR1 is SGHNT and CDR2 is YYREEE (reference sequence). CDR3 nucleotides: TGTGCCAGCAGCTTGGATCCCCTCCACAAGAACTATGGCTACACCTTC. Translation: CASSLDPLHKNYGYTF.

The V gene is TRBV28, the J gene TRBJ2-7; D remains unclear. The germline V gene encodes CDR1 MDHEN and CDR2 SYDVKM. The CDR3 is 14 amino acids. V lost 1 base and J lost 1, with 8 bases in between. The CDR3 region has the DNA TGTGCCAGCAGTTTATCGGGCAGGTCCTACGAGCAGTACTTC. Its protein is CASSLSGRSYEQYF.